These 30 T cell receptor beta chains share one sample of origin, sequenced in a study of blood T cell repertoires in COVID-19. Assay: immunoSEQ multiplex PCR; the TCRdb copy retains only in-frame clones and omits some. The sample contains around 200,000 clones, approximately 87% of which appear only once. Sequencing input: peripheral blood. These receptors came from a woman between 45 and 65 years old with acute or convalescent COVID-19.

This clone was counted a few times. The CDR3 DNA reads as TGTGCCAGCAGCTTGGAGTCAGGGAAAGCTTTCTTT. Translating gives CASSLESGKAFF. This chain uses TRBV5-6 with TRBJ1-1; D might be TRBD1 (5 bases). This CDR3 is built from 12 residues. Germline V CDR1 and CDR2: SGHDT, YYEEEE. Trimming left V 0 bases short and J 9 bases short, with 9 bases between.

The chain recombines TRBV5-6 with TRBJ1-5, with D possibly being TRBD1 (5 bases). From germline, CDR1 is SGHDT and CDR2 YYEEEE. This CDR3 contains 15 residues. Trimming took off 4 bases at V and 6 bases at J, with 17 bases between the two ends. CDR3 sequence reads: CASSNWGELFQPQHF. For the CDR3, the DNA is TGTGCCAGCAGCAACTGGGGGGAGCTCTTTCAGCCCCAGCATTTT.

This chain connects TRBV7-9 to TRBJ2-5; TRBD1 matches at 7 bases. J lost 4 bases, V lost 5 bases, and 7 bases had no gene match. The CDR3 runs to 14 residues. Germline lookup yields CDR1 SEHNR and CDR2 FQNEAQ (reference sequence). The CDR3 sequence: CASSPTYRGETQYF. CDR3 DNA: TGTGCCAGCAGCCCCACTTACAGGGGAGAGACCCAGTACTTC.

The J gene is TRBJ2-1, the V gene TRBV21-1; TRBD2 reflects the table's D call only, with no check against the DNA. TRBV21-1 is classified as a pseudogene. The CDR3 is 14 amino acids. The CDR3, as DNA: TGTGCCAGCAGCCCGCGGGGGACCAAAAATGAGCAGTTCTTC. Translation: CASSPRGTKNEQFF.

The CDR3 reads CASSFPGTGELFF. The CDR3 region has the DNA TGTGCCAGCAGTTTCCCGGGGACCGGGGAGCTGTTTTTT. This chain links TRBV6-5 with TRBJ2-2; D is perhaps TRBD2 (5 bases). Germline V CDR1 and CDR2: MNHEY, SVGAGI. Trimming left V 4 bases short and J 5 bases short, with 8 bases between. The CDR3 contains 13 residues.

The rearrangement joins TRBV5-1 to TRBJ1-6; tentative D call: TRBD1 (6 bases). The length of the CDR3 is 15 residues. The germline V and J ends were trimmed by 5 bases and 5 bases, with 14 bases remaining between them. Germline lookup yields CDR1 SGHRS and CDR2 YFSETQ. For the CDR3, the DNA is TGCGCCAGCAGTACCGGGACAAAGGATAATTCACCCCTCCACTTT. Translated, it gives CASSTGTKDNSPLHF.

V is TRBV11-2 and J is TRBJ2-7, with D possibly matching TRBD1 (7 bases). V was pared by 1 base and J by 3 bases, with 13 bases between. Germline V gene lookup returns CDR1 SGHAT and CDR2 FQNNGV. The CDR3 contains 15 residues. Here the CDR3 reads CASSLGRGPFYEQYF. The DNA of the CDR3 is TGTGCCAGCAGCTTAGGGAGGGGGCCATTCTACGAGCAGTACTTC.

The genes are TRBV9 and TRBJ2-1, with 12 bases that match TRBD2. This CDR3 comprises 15 residues. Losses at the gene ends were 0 bases for V and 9 bases for J; bases not matched to a gene: 4. Germline CDR1 SGDLS, CDR2 YYNGEE. CDR3 nucleotides: TGTGCCAGCAGCGTAGAAGGACTAGCGGGATCTGAGCAGTTCTTC. Amino acid sequence: CASSVEGLAGSEQFF. The whole variable domain, remainder taken from reference TRBV9 and TRBJ2-1, is DSGVTQTPKHLITATGQRVTLRCSPRSGDLSVYWYQQSLDQGLQFLIQYYNGEERAKGNILERFSAQQFPDLHSELNLSSLELGDSALYFCASSVEGLAGSEQFFGPGTRLTVL.

The rearrangement links TRBV7-8 to TRBJ1-2, with D tentatively TRBD1 (5 bases). Trimming cost V 3 bases and J 8 bases, with 13 bases left between them. Germline CDR1 and CDR2: SGHVS and FQNEAQ. The CDR3 runs to 13 residues. The DNA of the CDR3 is TGTGCCAGCAGCTTGGTCAGGGTTGAAGGCTACACCTTC. It is translated as CASSLVRVEGYTF.

This clone showed up just once. The rearrangement joins TRBV4-1 to TRBJ1-4; D uncertain. The CDR3 extends over 16 amino acids. The germline V gene encodes CDR1 MGHRA and CDR2 YSYEKL. Trimming shortened V by 0 bases and J by 5 bases, and 13 bases separated the two germline ends. The CDR3 DNA reads TGCGCCAGCAGCCAAGATGGCGTACGGGAGAATGAAAAACTGTTTTTT. This gives the protein CASSQDGVRENEKLFF.

CDR3 bases: TGTGGTACACAATGGAGGGGGGGGACTGAAGCTTTCTTT. This codes for CGTQWRGGTEAFF. V and J are TRBV5-4 and TRBJ1-1; the D gene is possibly TRBD1 (6 bases). Germline V CDR1 and CDR2: SGHNT, YYREEE (reference sequence). CDR3 length: 13 residues.

V is TRBV24-1 and J is TRBJ1-5, with 8 bases that match TRBD1. Germline-derived CDR1 and CDR2 are KGHDR and SFDVKD. The CDR3 has 17 residues. With V trimmed by 8 bases and J by 1 base, 12 bases remained unmatched. The CDR3 here is CATKTGAEKRSNQPQHF. In nucleotides, the CDR3 is TGTGCCACCAAGACAGGGGCTGAAAAAAGAAGCAATCAGCCCCAGCATTTT.

This chain uses TRBV19 with TRBJ1-4; D not certain. The CDR3 extends over 15 amino acids. V was trimmed by 2 bases and J by 6 bases, leaving 13 bases between them. Germline CDR1 and CDR2: LNHDA and SQIVND (reference sequence). The CDR3, as DNA: TGTGCCAGTAGTATATACGGGGTATTGGATGAAAAACTGTTTTTT. The encoded protein is CASSIYGVLDEKLFF.

This clone was observed a handful of times. The chain uses TRBV6-5 and TRBJ1-2; 10 bases are shared with TRBD1. The CDR3 loop spans 13 amino acids. V trimming: 7 bases; J trimming: 6 bases; junction bases outside the gene matches: 5. Per the germline V gene, CDR1 is MNHEY and CDR2 is SVGAGI. The CDR3 region is CASTGTGEDGYTF. DNA for the CDR3: TGTGCCAGCACAGGGACAGGGGAAGATGGCTACACCTTC.

The CDR3 loop is CASSHPDRVGGYTF. CDR3 DNA sequence: TGCGCCAGCAGCCACCCGGACAGGGTAGGTGGCTACACCTTC. This chain connects TRBV4-1 to TRBJ1-2, with 8 bases that match TRBD1. The CDR3 runs 14 residues. The germline gives CDR1 MGHRA, CDR2 YSYEKL. V lost 3 bases to trimming and J lost 7 bases; unmatched junction nucleotides: 7.

This chain uses TRBV19 with TRBJ2-1; 9 bases are a match to TRBD2. Losses at the gene ends were 7 bases for V and 4 bases for J; bases not matched to a gene: 8. The CDR3 length is 15 residues. CDR1 LNHDA and CDR2 SQIVND come from the germline V gene (reference sequence). Here the CDR3 DNA reads TGTGCCAGTATTGATCGCGGGGGGGCTTACAATGAGCAGTTCTTC. Translation gives CASIDRGGAYNEQFF.

The chain recombines TRBV7-2 with TRBJ2-5; D might be TRBD2 (5 bases). The V gene's germline CDR1 is SGHTA and CDR2 FQGNSA. The CDR3 has 15 amino acids. Trimming stripped 5 bases from V and 6 bases from J, with 19 bases between. The CDR3 region has the DNA TGTGCCAGCAGCCTTCAGGTGGACTGGGGTCAGACCCAGTACTTC. This encodes CASSLQVDWGQTQYF. Full variable domain (remainder filled in from reference TRBV7-2 and TRBJ2-5): GAGVSQSPSNKVTEKGKDVELRCDPISGHTALYWYRQSLGQGLEFLIYFQGNSAPDKSGLPSDRFSAERTGGSVSTLTIQRTQQEDSAVYLCASSLQVDWGQTQYFGPGTRLLVL.

The chain carries TRBV25-1 and TRBJ2-7, with TRBD2 as a possible D gene (5 bases). Looked up from germline, CDR1 is MGHDK and CDR2 is SYGVNS. CDR3 length: 13 amino acids. V was cut by 3 bases and J by 2 bases, with 8 bases left in between. The CDR3 is CASSETIAYEQYF. For the CDR3, the DNA is TGTGCCAGCAGTGAGACTATTGCCTACGAGCAGTACTTC.

The rearrangement links TRBV7-9 to TRBJ1-2; D possibly corresponds to TRBD1 (5 bases). This CDR3 has 17 amino acids. The V and J ends lost 3 bases and 6 bases respectively, with 23 bases between them. Looked up from germline, CDR1 is SEHNR and CDR2 is FQNEAQ (reference sequence). The CDR3 DNA reads as TGTGCCAGCAGCTTTATGGGGCCCTCCGGGGGTAAGGATGGCTACACCTTC. This sequence encodes CASSFMGPSGGKDGYTF.

The chain uses TRBV20-1 and TRBJ2-1; 7 nucleotides agree with TRBD1. CDR3 size: 11 residues. CDR1 is DFQATT, CDR2 SNEGSKA, per germline (reference sequence). Germline trimming cut 6 bases from V and 9 bases from J; bases unmatched to any gene: 5. This CDR3 reads CSAGGPSEQFF. The CDR3 DNA reads as TGCAGTGCAGGGGGCCCATCTGAGCAGTTCTTC.

This chain joins TRBV19 and TRBJ1-1, with 10 nucleotides matching TRBD1. This CDR3 region has 14 residues. In germline, CDR1 is LNHDA, CDR2 SQIVND (reference sequence). J lost 5 bases, V lost 1 base, and 1 base had no gene match. CDR3 loop: CASSIGQGATEAFF. CDR3 DNA sequence: TGTGCCAGTAGTATAGGACAGGGGGCAACTGAAGCTTTCTTT.

V is TRBV3-1 (or the pseudogene TRBV3-2) and J is TRBJ1-4, with D uncertain. The CDR3 has 12 residues. Germline V lookup: CDR1 LGHDT, CDR2 YNNKEL (reference sequence). Trimming cost V 4 bases and J 10 bases, with 10 bases left between them. The CDR3 sequence: CASSRLGGKLFF. CDR3 DNA: TGTGCCAGCAGCCGTCTGGGAGGAAAACTGTTTTTT.

As regards this clone: Other DNA sequences in the same sample also yield this CDR3. The rearrangement uses TRBV4-2 and TRBJ1-6; maybe TRBD1 (5 bases). Germline V gene sequence: CDR1 LGHNA, CDR2 YNFKEQ. This CDR3 contains 17 residues. V was shortened by 2 bases and J by 7 bases, with 18 bases between the two germline ends. CDR3 sequence (DNA): TGTGCCAGCAGCCAAAGTATGACAGCGTCTCGAAATTCACCCCTCCACTTT. This codes for CASSQSMTASRNSPLHF.

The chain carries TRBV24-1 and TRBJ2-2; maybe TRBD2 (6 bases). The germline V gene has CDR1 KGHDR and CDR2 SFDVKD. The CDR3 contains 14 residues. V lost 3 bases and J 6 bases, leaving 10 bases between the germline ends. CDR3 amino acids: CATSDQTSPGELFF. The CDR3 DNA follows: TGTGCCACCAGTGATCAAACTAGCCCCGGGGAGCTGTTTTTT.

The chain recombines TRBV6-1 with TRBJ1-1, with D unclear. The CDR3 spans 14 residues. V lost 0 bases and J 4 bases, leaving 9 bases between the germline ends. Germline values: CDR1 MNHNS, CDR2 SASEGT. The CDR3 region has the DNA TGTGCCAGCAGTGAAGCGCAGGATCCCACTGAAGCTTTCTTT. This translates into CASSEAQDPTEAFF.

V gene TRBV4-1 combines with J gene TRBJ2-7, with TRBD1 identical over 11 bases. The V gene end was trimmed by 0 bases and the J gene end by 0 bases; junction bases not matched to a gene: 4. Germline values: CDR1 MGHRA, CDR2 YSYEKL. The CDR3 covers 17 residues. This CDR3 reads CASSQDKGTGGSYEQYF. CDR3 nucleotides: TGCGCCAGCAGCCAAGATAAGGGGACAGGGGGCTCCTACGAGCAGTACTTC.

The J gene is TRBJ2-7, the V gene TRBV18; a weak D match, TRBD1 (5 bases). The V end was cut by 3 bases, the J end by 2 bases, with 8 bases between. The CDR3 loop spans 13 amino acids. From germline, CDR1 is KGHSH and CDR2 LQKENI. CDR3 bases: TGTGCCAGCTCACCCGTGGACACCTACGAGCAGTACTTC. Its protein is CASSPVDTYEQYF.

This chain uses TRBV5-4 with TRBJ2-1; D remains ambiguous. From germline, CDR1 is SGHNT and CDR2 YYREEE (reference sequence). The ends were cut back, 2 bases at V and 9 bases at J, with 12 bases in the middle. This CDR3 is built from 13 residues. CDR3 residues: CASSFPHGGEQFF. CDR3 nucleotides: TGTGCCAGCAGCTTTCCCCATGGCGGTGAGCAGTTCTTC.

This chain links TRBV5-1 with TRBJ2-3, with TRBD2 matching 11 bases. Germline loops: CDR1 SGHRS, CDR2 YFSETQ. The V and J ends lost 2 bases and 5 bases, in that order; junction bases with no gene match: 4. The CDR3 totals 15 residues. CDR3 residues: CASSLLAGVGDTQYF. CDR3 nucleotide sequence: TGCGCCAGCAGCTTACTAGCGGGAGTTGGAGATACGCAGTATTTT. Together with reference TRBV5-1 and TRBJ2-3, the CDR3 gives the full variable domain: KAGVTQTPRYLIKTRGQQVTLSCSPISGHRSVSWYQQTPGQGLQFLFEYFSETQRNKGNFPGRFSGRQFSNSRSEMNVSTLELGDSALYLCASSLLAGVGDTQYFGPGTRLTVL.

This clone appeared a few times. The chain combines TRBV6-2 or TRBV6-3 with TRBJ2-7; D perhaps matches TRBD1 (6 bases). The germline V gene encodes CDR1 MNHEY and CDR2 SVGEGT. The CDR3 runs 16 residues. V lost 4 bases and J 4 bases, leaving 20 bases between the germline ends. The DNA of the CDR3 is TGTGCCAGCAGTTCGACCGGGACAACTCTCCCGTACGAGCAGTACTTC. Amino acids: CASSSTGTTLPYEQYF.